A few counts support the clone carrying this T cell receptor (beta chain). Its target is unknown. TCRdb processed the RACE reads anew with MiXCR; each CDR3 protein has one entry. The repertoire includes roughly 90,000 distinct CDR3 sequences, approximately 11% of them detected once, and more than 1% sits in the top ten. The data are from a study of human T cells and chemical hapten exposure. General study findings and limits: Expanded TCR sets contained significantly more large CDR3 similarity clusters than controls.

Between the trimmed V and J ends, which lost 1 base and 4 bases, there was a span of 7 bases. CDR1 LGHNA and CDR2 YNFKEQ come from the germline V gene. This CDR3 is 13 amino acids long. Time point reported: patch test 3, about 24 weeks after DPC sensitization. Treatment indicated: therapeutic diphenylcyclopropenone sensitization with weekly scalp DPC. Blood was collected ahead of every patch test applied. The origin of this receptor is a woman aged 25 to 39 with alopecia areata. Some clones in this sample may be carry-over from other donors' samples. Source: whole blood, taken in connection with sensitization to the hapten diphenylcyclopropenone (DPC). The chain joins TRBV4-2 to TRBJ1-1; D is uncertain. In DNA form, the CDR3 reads TGTGCCAGCAGCCAAGGAGGGCGCACTGAAGCTTTCTTT. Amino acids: CASSQGGRTEAFF.